These T cell receptor beta chains were read from a single sample in a study of cytotoxic CD8 clonotypes in ibrutinib-treated CLL. Generated by immunoSEQ multiplex PCR, the TCRdb table keeps only in-frame clones and is missing some. The sample lists about 25,000 clones, approximately 85% occurring once. This material consisted of PBMCs, taken after 24 months of ibrutinib treatment. The source is a human donor with chronic lymphocytic leukemia. CDR3s include the opening cysteine and the closing phenylalanine or tryptophan. The D gene is left open where the match is weak. Part of the rows lack a size; the others show once, few, many or a class for expanded clones.

clone size,D gene,V gene,J gene,CDR3 DNA,CDR3 protein
-,-,TRBV5-1,TRBJ2-2,TGCGCCAGCAGCTTAGTTCGGGGGACCGGGGAGCTGTTTTTT,CASSLVRGTGELFF
-,TRBD1,TRBV7-9,TRBJ1-5,TGTGCCAGCAGCTTAGGGACAGGGGTCAATCAGCCCCAGCATTTT,CASSLGTGVNQPQHF
-,-,TRBV2,TRBJ2-7,TGTGCCAGCAGTGAGCAGTCGACTAGTTTGACGCAGTACTTC,CASSEQSTSLTQYF
-,TRBD1,TRBV19,TRBJ1-5,TGTGCCAGTAGCCAGACCCCCCAGGGGGCGCTGAGCAATCAGCCCCAGCATTTT,CASSQTPQGALSNQPQHF
-,-,TRBV25-1,TRBJ2-5,TGTGCCAGCAGGGCCACCAGGGGGGGGGAGACCCAGTACTTC,CASRATRGGETQYF
-,-,TRBV7-2,TRBJ2-1,TGTGCCAGCAGCTTAGGCCCCTCCTCCGGGTACAATGAGCAGTTCTTC,CASSLGPSSGYNEQFF
-,TRBD1,TRBV6-1,TRBJ1-5,TGTGCCAGCAGTCGGACAGGGGTTGGTCAGCCCCAGCATTTT,CASSRTGVGQPQHF
few,-,TRBV6-7,TRBJ1-4,TGTGCCAGCAGTTACTCTGCAACTAATGAAAAACTGTTTTTT,CASSYSATNEKLFF
-,-,TRBV7-2,TRBJ2-7,TGTGCCAGCAGCTCTGGGGACTCCACCTCCTTCGAGCAGTACTTC,CASSSGDSTSFEQYF
-,-,TRBV19,TRBJ1-5,TGTGCCAGTAGTATAGAGATAGGGGATAGCAATCAGCCCCAGCATTTT,CASSIEIGDSNQPQHF
medium-sized,-,TRBV12-5,TRBJ1-1,TGTGCTAGTGGTCTTGACGGATATCCTGAAGCTTTCTTT,CASGLDGYPEAFF
-,-,TRBV30,TRBJ1-4,TGTGCCTGGGGAGTACTTAATGAAAAACTGTTTTTT,CAWGVLNEKLFF
-,-,TRBV11-2,TRBJ2-1,TGTGCCAGCAGCTTAGTACCCGGGGCAAACCCCAATGAGCAGTTCTTC,CASSLVPGANPNEQFF
medium-sized,-,TRBV6-5,TRBJ2-7,TGTGCCAGCAGCGACGGGGTGGACGAGCAGTACTTC,CASSDGVDEQYF
-,-,TRBV6-1,TRBJ1-1,TGTGCCAGCAGATACACCTGGGTTGAAGGTGAAGCTTTCTTT,CASRYTWVEGEAFF
few,-,TRBV11-2,TRBJ2-5,TGTGCCAGCAGCTTATGGCGCCAAGAGACCCAGTACTTC,CASSLWRQETQYF
-,-,TRBV5-6,TRBJ1-5,TGTGCCAGCAGCTTTTTCGGTAGCAGGGCCAATCAGCCCCAGCATTTT,CASSFFGSRANQPQHF
-,-,TRBV7-9,TRBJ1-1,TGTGCCAACCTGGTCCCCTCCCCCGGAGCTTTCTTT,CANLVPSPGAFF
-,-,TRBV11-2,TRBJ2-5,TGTGCCAGCAGCTCAACGCAAGAGACCCAGTACTTC,CASSSTQETQYF
-,-,TRBV23-1,TRBJ2-7,TGCGCCAGCAGTCAATGGTTCCCAGGGACCTGGGACGAGCAGTACTTC,CASSQWFPGTWDEQYF
-,-,TRBV7-2,TRBJ1-6,TGTGCCAGCAGCCCGTCCTCAACCCTCCACTTT,CASSPSSTLHF
few,TRBD2,TRBV9,TRBJ2-1,TGTGCCAGCAGCTCTAGGACTAGCGGGGTTCGAAATGAGCAGTTCTTC,CASSSRTSGVRNEQFF
-,-,TRBV4-2,TRBJ1-5,TGTGCCAGCAGCCAAGTAGGAAGTCATAGCAATCAGCCCCAGCATTTT,CASSQVGSHSNQPQHF
-,-,TRBV20-1,TRBJ2-1,TGCAGTGCTCAATACAATGAGCAGTTCTTC,CSAQYNEQFF
-,-,TRBV27,TRBJ2-7,TGTGCCAGCAGTTTATCGGACAAGTACGAGCAGTACTTC,CASSLSDKYEQYF
-,TRBD1,TRBV6-5,TRBJ2-7,TGTGCCAGCAGTCACCCTCGACAGGGGACCTACGAGCAGTACTTC,CASSHPRQGTYEQYF
-,-,TRBV2,TRBJ1-5,TGTGCCAGCAGTGAAGCTCGTCAGACAAATCAGCCCCAGCATTTT,CASSEARQTNQPQHF
-,-,TRBV6-5,TRBJ2-5,TGTGCCAGCAGTTTACAGGGAGCCCAAGAGACCCAGTACTTC,CASSLQGAQETQYF
-,-,TRBV2,TRBJ1-1,TGTGCCAGCAGTTCCTGGGGGGAAACTGAAGCTTTCTTT,CASSSWGETEAFF
-,TRBD2,TRBV7-9,TRBJ2-5,TGTGCCAGCAGCCCCTTCTTAGCGGGGGAAGAGACCCAGTACTTC,CASSPFLAGEETQYF
-,-,TRBV2,TRBJ1-5,TGTGCCAGCGGGGATAGCAATCAGCCCCAGCATTTT,CASGDSNQPQHF
-,-,TRBV10-3,TRBJ2-3,TGTGCCATCAGTGAAACGTCTTTGCCGGATACGCAGTATTTT,CAISETSLPDTQYF
-,-,TRBV6-6,TRBJ1-2,TGTGCCAGCAGTCCAAAAAAGGGGTACGACTATGGCTACACCTTC,CASSPKKGYDYGYTF
medium-sized,-,TRBV19,TRBJ2-5,TGTGCCAGTAGTATCGGGCGGCCCGGGGAGACCCAGTACTTC,CASSIGRPGETQYF
once,TRBD1,TRBV10-3,TRBJ2-2,TGTGCCGGCGGACAGGGGGCACCCGGGGAGCTGTTTTTT,CAGGQGAPGELFF
few,-,TRBV7-8,TRBJ1-5,TGTGCCAGCAGCCCAGAGGGGCAGCCCCAGCATTTT,CASSPEGQPQHF
few,-,TRBV27,TRBJ2-2,TGTGCCAGCAGCCCCACCCGGCGGGGGAACACCGGGGAGCTGTTTTTT,CASSPTRRGNTGELFF
-,-,TRBV5-4,TRBJ1-5,TGTGCCAGCAGCGTTGGAGGGGACAATCAGCCCCAGCATTTT,CASSVGGDNQPQHF
-,-,TRBV7-2,TRBJ2-2,TGTGCCAGCAGCCCCCGAGTAACCGGGGAGCTGTTTTTT,CASSPRVTGELFF
-,TRBD2,TRBV28,TRBJ2-1,TGTGCCAGCAGTTTATATGGCGGGGGGGCCCTTGAGCAGTTCTTC,CASSLYGGGALEQFF
-,-,TRBV2,TRBJ2-2,TGTGCCAGCAGGGGGGGGAACACCGGGGAGCTGTTTTTT,CASRGGNTGELFF
-,TRBD1,TRBV5-1,TRBJ2-5,TGCGCCAGCAGCAAGGGACAGTTCCAAGAGACCCAGTACTTC,CASSKGQFQETQYF
-,-,TRBV6-6,TRBJ1-1,TGTGCCAGCAGTTACGAGCCAGAATGGGTGAGTGAAGCTTTCTTT,CASSYEPEWVSEAFF